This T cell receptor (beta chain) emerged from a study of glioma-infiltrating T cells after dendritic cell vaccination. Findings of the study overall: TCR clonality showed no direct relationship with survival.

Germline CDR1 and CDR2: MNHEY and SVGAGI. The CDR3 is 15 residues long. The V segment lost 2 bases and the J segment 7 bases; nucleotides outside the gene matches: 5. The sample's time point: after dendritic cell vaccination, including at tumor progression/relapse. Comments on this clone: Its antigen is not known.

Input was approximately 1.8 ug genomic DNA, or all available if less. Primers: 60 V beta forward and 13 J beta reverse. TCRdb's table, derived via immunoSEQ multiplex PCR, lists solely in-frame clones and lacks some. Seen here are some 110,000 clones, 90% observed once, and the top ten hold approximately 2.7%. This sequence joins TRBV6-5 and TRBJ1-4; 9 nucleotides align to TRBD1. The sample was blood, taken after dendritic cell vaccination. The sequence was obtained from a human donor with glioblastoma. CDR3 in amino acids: CASSYGDRVGEKLFF. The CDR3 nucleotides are TGTGCCAGCAGTTACGGGGACAGGGTTGGTGAAAAACTGTTTTTT.